The clone carrying this T cell receptor beta chain was seen more than once but under ten times. Antigen unknown. The data belong to a study of beta chain features in type 1 diabetes. Expressed TCRB transcripts were sequenced because the isolated RNA had all been reverse transcribed beforehand. Repertoires were generated with immunoSEQ multiplex PCR, while TCRdb's copy carries only in-frame clones and drops some. The sample includes tens of thousands of clones, under 50% seen only once; the top ten take over 1.1%. The V gene's germline CDR1 is SGHTA and CDR2 FQGNSA. The CDR3 has 15 amino acids. The V and J ends lost 1 base and 6 bases respectively, with 13 bases between them. Study conclusions and caveats: Lower insertion and higher deletion counts appeared at VDJ junctions in type 1 diabetes patients. Across all four CD4+ subsets, people with type 1 diabetes showed modestly shorter TCRB CDR3s.

The clonotype was recovered from a young man with type 1 diabetes. The sequenced material came from Tregs from blood. This chain uses TRBV7-2 with TRBJ2-4; possibly TRBD2 for D (6 bases). CDR3 DNA sequence: TGTGCCAGCAGCTTAGAGGGCAGGCGGGGAAACATTCAGTACTTC. This codes for CASSLEGRRGNIQYF.